A single sample gave rise to the 2 T cell receptor beta chains below, sequenced in a study of tumor-infiltrating lymphocytes in primary liver carcinoma. Each 20-30 mg portion of unsorted bulk tissue served as the source for co-extraction of RNA and DNA. Starting material of 450 to 550 ng total RNA yielded TCR beta cDNA via a constant-region primer. Three nested multiplex PCR rounds of slightly modified ARM-PCR generated TCR beta libraries. Two initial PCR rounds of about 11 cycles each paired TRBV1-TRBV30 forward primers with a C-beta reverse primer. Each CDR3 protein gets one entry after TCRdb re-called the multiplex PCR reads with MiXCR. Here the sample spans about 200,000 distinct CDR3 sequences, over 80% being singletons. Material: tumor tissue from primary liver carcinoma. These receptors all stem from a man aged 35 to 55 with primary liver carcinoma and hepatitis B virus infection.

Comments on this clonotype: One end of the junction varies from germline; a read error may be responsible. This rearrangement joins TRBV7-9 to TRBJ1-4; D is perhaps TRBD1 (5 bases). Germline V gives CDR1 SEHNR, CDR2 FQNEAQ (reference sequence). The CDR3 loop spans 17 amino acids. CDR3 sequence reads: CASSYDRTRTTNEILFF. The DNA of the CDR3 is TGTGCCAGCAGCTACGATCGAACACGGACAACTAATGAAATACTGTTTTTT. Together with reference TRBV7-9 and TRBJ1-4, the CDR3 gives the full variable domain: DTGVSQNPRHKITKRGQNVTFRCDPISEHNRLYWYRQTLGQGPEFLTYFQNEAQLEKSRLLSDRFSAERPKGSFSTLEIQRTEQGDSAMYLCASSYDRTRTTNEILFFGSGTQLSVL.

The chain is built from TRBV6-6 and TRBJ2-7; TRBD1 matches 9 bases. The CDR3 length is 14 residues. Germline assignment: CDR1 MNHNY and CDR2 SVGAGI (reference sequence). V gave up 6 bases and J gave up 1 base; unmatched junction bases: 4. CDR3 sequence (DNA): TGTGCCAGCAGGACAGGGGGGGTGTCCTACGAGCAGTACTTC. It codes for CASRTGGVSYEQYF.